Shown below are 2 T cell receptor beta chains from a single sample sequenced in a study of Ad26.COV2.S vaccination and SARS-CoV-2 variants. Documented treatment: 15 to 20 received Ad26.COV2.S at low or high dose, single or two shots; about 5 received placebo; per-sample allocation not given. Repertoires come from day 63 after the first vaccine or placebo injection. Libraries were prepared by immunoSEQ multiplex PCR; TCRdb keeps only in-frame clonotypes and omits some of them. This sample has some 320,000 clones, with about 86% found just once. The specimen was peripheral blood, collected in a trial of Ad26.COV2.S vaccine versus placebo. The receptors here all came from a person aged 18-60 years who received the Ad26.COV2.S COVID-19 vaccine or a placebo.

The CDR3 region is CATGGACGKQPQHF. The CDR3 DNA follows: TGTGCCACCGGGGGGGCTTGCGGGAAGCAGCCCCAGCATTTT. V is TRBV24-1 and J is TRBJ1-5; D might be TRBD1 (6 bases). Germline assignment: CDR1 KGHDR and CDR2 SFDVKD. The CDR3 runs to 14 residues. V lost 9 bases and J lost 7, with 18 bases in between.

This sequence joins TRBV2 and TRBJ1-6; TRBD1 agrees at 7 bases. The V and J ends lost 2 bases and 8 bases, in that order; junction bases with no gene match: 9. CDR1 and CDR2 from the germline V gene are SNHLY and FYNNEI. This CDR3 contains 16 residues. CDR3: CASSEKGQELYSPLHF. The CDR3 DNA sequence: TGTGCCAGCAGTGAAAAAGGACAGGAGTTATATTCACCCCTCCACTTT.